What follows are 20 T cell receptor beta chains derived from one specimen sequenced in a study of blood T cells in healthy people across ages. It was with a sample-barcoded 5' primer and a J-beta primer mix that a second PCR of about 6 to 11 cycles was run. TCRdb analysed the 5' RACE reads with MiXCR anew, one entry per CDR3 protein. Of around 940,000 distinct CDR3 sequences in the sample, roughly 50% are singletons; the top ten hold about a fifth. Material: blood. These receptors all stem from a woman aged 55-70 years in good health.

This clonotype was counted a few times. J is TRBJ1-6 and V is TRBV29-1; D is undetermined. From germline, CDR1 is SQVTM and CDR2 ANQGSEA. The CDR3 is 14 amino acids. V was trimmed by 7 bases and J by 2 bases, leaving 12 bases between them. The CDR3, as DNA: TGCAGCGCAGCGGAAGGACCCTATAATTCACCCCTCCACTTT. Translating it yields CSAAEGPYNSPLHF.

The sample holds a few counts of this clonotype. V gene TRBV29-1 combines with J gene TRBJ2-7, with D hard to call. Trimming took 2 bases from V and 2 from J, leaving 16 bases between them. Germline V gene data show CDR1 as SQVTM and CDR2 as ANQGSEA. The CDR3 is made up of 15 amino acids. DNA for the CDR3: TGCAGCGTTGAACTCCCACGGAACCCCACCTACGAGCAGTACTTC. Amino acids: CSVELPRNPTYEQYF.

This clonotype was observed a handful of times. The V and J genes are TRBV12-3 or TRBV12-4 and TRBJ1-5; unclear D gene. This CDR3 is built from 14 residues. V dropped 1 base and J dropped 0 bases, with 4 bases sitting between them. The CDR3 bases are TGTGCCAGCAGTTTAGAAGCTAGCAATCAGCCCCAGCATTTT. Its translation: CASSLEASNQPQHF.

The sample holds a few counts of this clonotype. In DNA, the CDR3 is TGTGCCAGCAAAGAGGAGGGGGCTCTCTCCTACGAGCAGTACTTC. It encodes CASKEEGALSYEQYF. V is TRBV28 and J is TRBJ2-7, with a possible D match to TRBD1 (7 bases). Trimming stripped 7 bases from V and 0 bases from J, with 16 bases between. The CDR3 runs to 15 residues. In germline, CDR1 is MDHEN, CDR2 SYDVKM.

The J gene is TRBJ2-1, the V gene TRBV7-9; 10 bases match TRBD2. Trimming removed 5 bases from V and 7 bases from J; junction bases left unmatched: 14. CDR3 length equals 17 residues. Germline loops: CDR1 SEHNR, CDR2 FQNEAQ (reference sequence). CDR3: CASSPRGLAGERNEQFF. The CDR3 region has the DNA TGTGCCAGCAGCCCTAGGGGGCTAGCGGGAGAGAGAAATGAGCAGTTCTTC.

The chain is built from TRBV15 and TRBJ2-7; 9 bases map to TRBD1. J gave up 7 bases and V 5 bases, and 9 bases lay outside the gene matches. Germline values: CDR1 LNHNV, CDR2 YYDKDF (reference sequence). The CDR3 covers 14 residues. CDR3 region: CATSWGQGMREQYF. Written as DNA, the CDR3 is TGTGCCACCAGCTGGGGACAGGGCATGAGGGAGCAGTACTTC.

V and J are TRBV15 and TRBJ2-1; 8 bases match TRBD2. J gave up 3 bases and V 1 base, and 5 bases lay outside the gene matches. The CDR3 runs 16 residues. Germline CDR1 is LNHNV and CDR2 is YYDKDF (reference sequence). The CDR3 here is CATSRVGGRIYNEQFF. In nucleotides, the CDR3 is TGTGCCACCAGCAGAGTAGGCGGGAGGATCTACAATGAGCAGTTCTTC.

V usage is TRBV6-1 and J usage is TRBJ1-5; D gene ambiguous. The germline gives CDR1 MNHNS, CDR2 SASEGT. The V end was cut by 4 bases, the J end by 4 bases, with 23 bases between. The length of the CDR3 is 18 residues. The CDR3, as DNA: TGTGCCAGCAGTGTCGTGCCCATAGGGCAGAGTTTTAATCAGCCCCAGCATTTT. Its translation: CASSVVPIGQSFNQPQHF.

The chain employs TRBV3-1 and TRBJ2-5; D ambiguous. CDR1 is LGHDT, CDR2 YNNKEL, per germline (reference sequence). The CDR3 has 12 amino acids. The V end lost 2 bases, the J end lost 11 bases, and 12 bases lay between the germline ends. CDR3: CASSQTIDRQYF. The CDR3 DNA follows: TGTGCCAGCAGCCAAACTATCGATCGGCAGTACTTC.

The chain uses TRBV20-1 and TRBJ1-6; 9 bases are shared with TRBD1. CDR3 length equals 14 residues. The V and J ends lost 1 base and 9 bases, in that order; junction bases with no gene match: 4. Germline values: CDR1 DFQATT, CDR2 SNEGSKA (reference sequence). The CDR3 DNA sequence: TGCAGTGCTAGAGGGGGGACAGGGCGTTCACCCCTCCACTTT. Translation gives CSARGGTGRSPLHF.

The chain combines TRBV20-1 with TRBJ2-3; 7 nucleotides line up with TRBD2. In germline, CDR1 is DFQATT, CDR2 SNEGSKA (reference sequence). CDR3 length: 13 amino acids. V shed 6 bases, J shed 2 bases, and the junction held 5 bases outside the gene matches. The CDR3 nucleotides read TGCAGTGCCCCTAGCGGACCCACAGATACGCAGTATTTT. This translates into CSAPSGPTDTQYF.

The CDR3 here is CASSLRGLGQFF. In DNA, the CDR3 is TGTGCCAGCAGCTTAAGAGGGCTCGGGCAGTTCTTC. The gene calls are TRBV7-9 and TRBJ2-1, with D possibly being TRBD2 (5 bases). The CDR3 is made up of 12 amino acids. V dropped 2 bases and J dropped 12 bases, with 11 bases sitting between them. CDR1 SEHNR and CDR2 FQNEAQ come from the germline V gene (reference sequence).

The chain couples TRBV12-3 or TRBV12-4 to TRBJ2-1, with D maybe TRBD2 (7 bases). The CDR3 is 15 amino acids. V lost 8 bases and J lost 7, with 21 bases in between. The CDR3 nucleotides are TGTGCCAGCTCCGCCGGCGGGGGCTCCACTAATGAGCAGTTCTTC. Translated: CASSAGGGSTNEQFF.

CDR3 nucleotide sequence: TGCGCCAGCAGCCAAGAGGGGGGACTAGTCAATGAGCAGTTCTTC. It codes for CASSQEGGLVNEQFF. The chain couples TRBV4-1 to TRBJ2-1; TRBD2 agrees at 8 bases. The germline gives CDR1 MGHRA, CDR2 YSYEKL. This CDR3 is built from 15 residues. V was pared by 0 bases and J by 6 bases, with 4 bases of the junction left unmatched.

The chain couples TRBV6-2 or TRBV6-3 to TRBJ2-7; D is perhaps TRBD1 (6 bases). The ends were cut back, 5 bases at V and 0 bases at J, with 8 bases in the middle. Germline V gene lookup returns CDR1 MNHEY and CDR2 SVGEGT. This CDR3 spans 13 amino acids. As DNA, the CDR3 is TGTGCCAGCAGTACAGGGTTCTCCTACGAGCAGTACTTC. It encodes CASSTGFSYEQYF.

The CDR3: CARSRGQVETGGHPPNEQYF. CDR3 DNA sequence: TGTGCCAGAAGCCGGGGACAAGTCGAGACCGGCGGGCACCCTCCCAACGAGCAGTACTTC. The chain carries TRBV5-3 and TRBJ2-5, with a weak D call TRBD1 (6 bases). The end of the DNA aligns better with TRBJ2-7, so the J call may be wrong. TRBV5-3 is an ORF; its function is uncertain. This CDR3 comprises 20 residues.

The chain has TRBV18 and TRBJ2-7, with D possibly being TRBD1 (6 bases). CDR3 length: 15 residues. V dropped 1 base and J dropped 3 bases, with 13 bases sitting between them. CDR1 and CDR2 from the germline V gene are KGHSH and LQKENI. CDR3 nucleotide sequence: TGTGCCAGCTCACCACTTAACGCAGGGGTCTACGAGCAGTACTTC. Its translation is CASSPLNAGVYEQYF.

The chain links TRBV4-1 to TRBJ1-1; D possibly corresponds to TRBD1 (6 bases). The V gene's germline CDR1 is MGHRA and CDR2 YSYEKL. The CDR3 is 15 amino acids. Deletions cut 1 base from V and 5 bases from J, with 14 bases between. CDR3 loop: CASSQGRQVGTEAFF. For the CDR3, the DNA is TGCGCCAGCAGCCAAGGTAGACAGGTGGGAACTGAAGCTTTCTTT.

The table lists this clonotype with a few counts. The chain employs TRBV7-3 and TRBJ2-5; D gene ambiguous. The J call could be wrong; TRBJ2-7 is a better fit for the DNA end. This CDR3 has 12 amino acids. Germline V gene lookup returns CDR1 SGHTA and CDR2 FQGTGA. DNA for the CDR3: TGTGCCAGCAGCCCACAGTACGGCGAGCAGTACTTC. It is translated as CASSPQYGEQYF.

The gene calls are TRBV14 and TRBJ1-5; a possible D gene is TRBD1 (6 bases). The V end lost 0 bases, the J end lost 1 base, and 13 bases lay between the germline ends. This CDR3 has 17 amino acids. Germline lookup yields CDR1 SGHDN and CDR2 FVKESK. The CDR3 sequence: CASSQDWSGASNQPQHF. Here the CDR3 DNA reads TGTGCCAGCAGCCAAGATTGGTCGGGGGCAAGCAATCAGCCCCAGCATTTT.